This T cell receptor (beta chain) was found in a study of blood T cell repertoires in COVID-19. Study-wide context: COVID-19 samples, acute and convalescent, were from the United States, Italy and Spain. From T cells, B-cell-depleted T cells, or PBMCs came the material, which was cDNA or gDNA.

Under the authors' procedure: Estimates of nucleated cell counts were drawn from the amplification of reference gene primers. Only in-frame clones appear in the TCRdb table, and some are missing; sequencing was by immunoSEQ multiplex PCR. The V and J calls and clone size are taken from that table; D and trimming were inferred from the DNA. The sample records a few hundred thousand clones, roughly 89% being singletons. V lost 1 base and J lost 5, with 19 bases in between. The length of the CDR3 is 17 residues. Germline CDR1 and CDR2: LGHDT and YNNKEL (reference sequence). This rearrangement joins TRBV3-1 (or the pseudogene TRBV3-2) to TRBJ2-3, with D possibly TRBD2 on 6 matching bases. This sequence was found in a woman between 40 and 50 years old who had recovered from COVID-19. Specimen: peripheral blood. CDR3 DNA: TGTGCCAGCAGCCAAGTTAATGGGGGGAGGCTGGTAGATACGCAGTATTTT. Its translation is CASSQVNGGRLVDTQYF.